This entry lists 6 T cell receptor beta chains sequenced from one sample in a study of shared clonotypes between healthy human individuals. Here immunoSEQ multiplex PCR was the method, and the copy in TCRdb shows in-frame clones only, minus some. The data hold 2 million to 3 million clones, with just over 90% observed a single time. Sequencing was done on a sample of naive CD4+ T cells sorted from blood. Noted subset: CD45RA+ positively selected. The receptors stem from a young man in good health.

The rearrangement links TRBV13 to TRBJ1-1, with D possibly matching TRBD1 (6 bases). Trimming stripped 1 base from V and 1 base from J, with 7 bases between. The CDR3 loop spans 14 amino acids. Germline CDR1 and CDR2: PRHDT and FYEKMQ (reference sequence). The CDR3 DNA reads TGTGCCAGCAGCTTAGCCAGGGGGAACACTGAAGCTTTCTTT. Translated, it gives CASSLARGNTEAFF.

Concerning this clone itself: Other DNA sequences in this sample translate to the same CDR3. This chain uses TRBV18 with TRBJ2-7, with 10 bases matching TRBD1. Germline trimming cut 4 bases from V and 4 bases from J; bases unmatched to any gene: 4. Germline V gene data show CDR1 as KGHSH and CDR2 as LQKENI. The CDR3 length is 14 residues. CDR3 protein: CASSLSGQGYEQYF. CDR3 DNA sequence: TGTGCCAGCTCACTATCGGGACAGGGGTACGAGCAGTACTTC.

J is TRBJ2-7 and V is TRBV5-4; 7 nucleotides agree with TRBD2. V dropped 3 bases and J dropped 3; count of bases not matched to a gene: 3. The CDR3 is 13 amino acids. The germline CDR1 and CDR2 sequences are SGHNT and YYREEE (reference sequence). CDR3 region: CASSSGTNYEQYF. CDR3 coding DNA: TGTGCCAGCAGCTCCGGGACTAACTACGAGCAGTACTTC.

This clone has only a few counts. A read error may produce the germline difference seen at one junction end. The V call is TRBV19, the J call TRBJ1-3, with TRBD1 identical over 7 bases. The CDR3 is 12 residues long. Germline-derived CDR1 and CDR2 are LNHDA and SQIVND (reference sequence). DNA for the CDR3: TGTGCCAGTAGTATTGGGCCCCGGGACAGCACCTTT. Amino acids: CASSIGPRDSTF.

This clone was seen a single time. This chain connects TRBV6-6 to TRBJ1-1; D unclear. Germline assignment: CDR1 MNHNY and CDR2 SVGAGI (reference sequence). V dropped 6 bases and J dropped 2 bases, with 7 bases sitting between them. The CDR3 length is 12 residues. The CDR3 loop reads CASRVGNTEAFF. CDR3 sequence (DNA): TGTGCCAGCAGGGTGGGAAACACTGAAGCTTTCTTT.

This chain joins TRBV6-5 and TRBJ1-4; D ambiguous. CDR3 size: 15 residues. Germline V gene lookup returns CDR1 MNHEY and CDR2 SVGAGI. Trimming removed 2 bases from V and 5 bases from J, with 12 bases in between. The DNA of the CDR3 is TGTGCCAGCAGTTACCAACATGGCCGGAATGAAAAACTGTTTTTT. Protein product: CASSYQHGRNEKLFF.